This TCR beta chain was recovered during a study of T cell repertoires in aging, cancer and after chemotherapy. Whole-study context: Donor ages fell into six groups from 30 or younger up to 70 or older. Healthy donor repertoires were recorded over several months to years and showed clear clonal overlap. The full dataset contained about 10 million TCR reads.

On this clonotype itself: Its cognate antigen is unknown.

TCR beta rearrangements were amplified from peripheral blood genomic DNA. Regarding the study as a whole: Compared with age-matched healthy donors, untreated hematological or solid cancer patients showed higher blood TCR clonality.

This CDR3 has 15 amino acids. Per the germline V gene, CDR1 is SGHNT and CDR2 is YYREEE (reference sequence). Multiplex touch-down PCR with TRB-A/B primers amplified rearranged V-D-J TRB sequences. TCRdb reprocessed the multiplex PCR reads with MiXCR, giving one entry per CDR3 protein. Among several thousand distinct CDR3 sequences listed, approximately 40% were seen once. Sample: blood. This sequence joins TRBV5-4 and TRBJ1-1; TRBD2 is a possible D gene (6 bases). TRBJ2-3 explains the end of the DNA better; the J call may be wrong. This sequence was found in a human donor in good health. The CDR3 protein is CASSYTSWRANTQYF. CDR3 sequence (DNA): TGTGCCAGCAGCTACACTAGCTGGAGGGCGAATACGCAGTATTTT.